This paragraph reports one T cell receptor (beta chain). V lost 0 bases to trimming and J lost 1 base; unmatched junction nucleotides: 1. The CDR3 consists of 16 residues. The germline V gene has CDR1 MNHEY and CDR2 SMNVEV (reference sequence). Clones were sequenced by immunoSEQ multiplex PCR, and TCRdb holds only the in-frame ones, with some missing. The sample shows approximately 70,000 clones, roughly nine tenths of them seen only once. The data were obtained in a study of OX40 agonist ivuxolimab in advanced cancers. The chain uses TRBV27 and TRBJ2-3; 10 bases are a match to TRBD1. Sequences were derived from CD4+ or CD8+ T cells sorted from blood, sampled in a trial of the OX40 agonist ivuxolimab. The receptor comes from an adult with an advanced solid tumor such as melanoma, head and neck, liver or kidney cancer. This chain's CDR3 is CASSLSGTGGTDTQYF. Written as DNA, the CDR3 is TGTGCCAGCAGTTTATCGGGGACAGGGGGCACAGATACGCAGTATTTT.